The 22 T cell receptor beta chains listed next were all sequenced from one sample in a study of blood T cell repertoires in COVID-19. Repertoires were generated with immunoSEQ multiplex PCR, while TCRdb's copy carries only in-frame clones and drops some. The sample consists of 110,000 or so clones, roughly 81% of them appearing once. The specimen was peripheral blood. The receptors stem from a man aged 35 to 55 with acute or convalescent COVID-19.

This sequence joins TRBV4-3 and TRBJ1-6; no definite D call. Germline V gene sequence: CDR1 LGHNA, CDR2 YSLEER. This CDR3 region has 14 residues. V was cut by 2 bases and J by 6 bases, with 8 bases left in between. Here the CDR3 reads CASSQYGLNSPLHF. The DNA for the CDR3 is TGCGCCAGCAGCCAATATGGACTTAATTCACCCCTCCACTTT.

The chain employs TRBV24-1 and TRBJ2-5, with D maybe TRBD1 (5 bases). Germline V lookup: CDR1 KGHDR, CDR2 SFDVKD. The CDR3 totals 13 residues. V dropped 9 bases and J dropped 1 base, with 11 bases sitting between them. CDR3 nucleotides: TGTGCCACCGGGGCGTCGGGCCAAGAGACCCAGTACTTC. Encoded protein: CATGASGQETQYF.

The chain has TRBV10-3 and TRBJ2-1, with 9 bases fitting TRBD2. V shed 4 bases, J shed 3 bases, and the junction held 4 bases outside the gene matches. CDR3 size: 15 residues. Germline assignment: CDR1 ENHRY and CDR2 SYGVKD. The DNA of the CDR3 is TGTGCCATCAGTGGACTAGCGGACGTCTACAATGAGCAGTTCTTC. This gives the protein CAISGLADVYNEQFF.

The chain carries TRBV7-2 and TRBJ2-3; maybe TRBD1 (6 bases). The CDR3 covers 17 residues. Germline V lookup: CDR1 SGHTA, CDR2 FQGNSA. V was shortened by 6 bases and J by 6 bases, with 25 bases between the two germline ends. CDR3 DNA: TGTGCCAGCAGATCACCCGGGACAACGGGAATGGCGGATACGCAGTATTTT. Its translation is CASRSPGTTGMADTQYF.

This clone was seen once. This chain joins TRBV3-1 (or the pseudogene TRBV3-2) and TRBJ2-5; D possibly corresponds to TRBD2 (6 bases). The CDR3 totals 14 residues. Germline V gene sequence: CDR1 LGHDT, CDR2 YNNKEL (reference sequence). V lost 3 bases, J lost 1 base, and 9 bases lay in between. This chain's CDR3 is CASSHLGGQETQYF. CDR3 nucleotides: TGTGCCAGCAGCCACCTGGGAGGCCAAGAGACCCAGTACTTC.

The chain has TRBV10-3 and TRBJ1-2; TRBD1 aligns across 8 bases. Per the germline V gene, CDR1 is ENHRY and CDR2 is SYGVKD. J lost 4 bases, V lost 3 bases, and 13 bases had no gene match. The CDR3 loop spans 17 amino acids. The CDR3 loop reads CAISDIPGTGASYGYTF. The CDR3 DNA follows: TGTGCCATCAGTGATATACCCGGGACAGGAGCATCCTATGGCTACACCTTC.

The J gene is TRBJ2-3, the V gene TRBV10-3, with 8 bases lining up with TRBD1. Germline CDR1 ENHRY, CDR2 SYGVKD. CDR3 length equals 13 residues. V dropped 6 bases and J dropped 4; count of bases not matched to a gene: 3. CDR3 loop: CAIRGQEADTQYF. CDR3 nucleotide sequence: TGTGCCATCAGGGGACAGGAGGCAGATACGCAGTATTTT.

This chain connects TRBV20-1 to TRBJ2-5, with TRBD2 matching over 8 bases. The CDR3 length is 13 residues. The V gene end was trimmed by 3 bases and the J gene end by 2 bases; junction bases not matched to a gene: 2. Germline CDR1 is DFQATT and CDR2 is SNEGSKA (reference sequence). The CDR3 sequence is CSASVAGQETQYF. The CDR3 DNA reads TGCAGTGCTAGTGTAGCGGGGCAAGAGACCCAGTACTTC.

V is TRBV10-3 and J is TRBJ1-2; weak D call: TRBD1 (6 bases). CDR3 size: 13 residues. V was trimmed by 8 bases and J by 1 base, leaving 11 bases between them. Per the germline V gene, CDR1 is ENHRY and CDR2 is SYGVKD. CDR3 amino acids: CAIQDSINYGYTF. The DNA for the CDR3 is TGTGCCATCCAGGACAGTATTAACTATGGCTACACCTTC.

The chain combines TRBV24-1 with TRBJ2-7; D might be TRBD1 (6 bases). The length of the CDR3 is 16 residues. Between the trimmed V and J ends, which lost 0 bases and 5 bases, there was a span of 16 bases. Germline values: CDR1 KGHDR, CDR2 SFDVKD. The CDR3 nucleotides are TGTGCCACCAGTGATTTGCAAGGGGGTTGGGATAACGAGCAGTACTTC. Protein sequence: CATSDLQGGWDNEQYF.

Only a few counts were recorded for this clone. The chain carries TRBV2 and TRBJ2-3; 9 nucleotides align to TRBD2. Germline V gives CDR1 SNHLY, CDR2 FYNNEI. There are 13 residues in the CDR3. V gave up 10 bases and J gave up 0 bases; unmatched junction bases: 2. The CDR3 region is CATTSGSTDTQYF. Here the CDR3 DNA reads TGTGCCACGACTAGCGGTAGCACAGATACGCAGTATTTT.

This chain connects TRBV4-1 to TRBJ2-5; TRBD2 is a possible D gene (6 bases). The ends were cut back, 2 bases at V and 5 bases at J, with 15 bases in the middle. The CDR3 runs to 15 residues. Germline lookup yields CDR1 MGHRA and CDR2 YSYEKL. This CDR3 reads CASSQPDRLEETQYF. The CDR3 DNA reads TGCGCCAGCAGCCAACCTGACCGACTAGAGGAGACCCAGTACTTC.

The chain employs TRBV4-1 and TRBJ2-3, with 13 nucleotides matching TRBD2. Germline values: CDR1 MGHRA, CDR2 YSYEKL. The CDR3 runs 17 residues. Unmatched junction bases numbered 5, after V lost 0 bases and J lost 5 bases. The CDR3 DNA reads TGCGCCAGCAGCCAAGAGACTAGCGGGGGGCGGGGAGATACGCAGTATTTT. The encoded protein is CASSQETSGGRGDTQYF.

The chain recombines TRBV20-1 with TRBJ2-7; tentative D call: TRBD2 (5 bases). The V gene lost 3 bases and the J gene lost 2 bases, with 11 bases spanning the gap. Germline V CDR1 and CDR2: DFQATT, SNEGSKA (reference sequence). CDR3 length: 13 amino acids. The CDR3 spells CSASPGSTYEQYF. DNA for the CDR3: TGCAGTGCTAGTCCGGGGTCAACCTACGAGCAGTACTTC.

V is TRBV18 and J is TRBJ2-5; tentatively, D is TRBD2 (5 bases). Trimming stripped 3 bases from V and 10 bases from J, with 15 bases between. This CDR3 is built from 13 residues. Germline values: CDR1 KGHSH, CDR2 LQKENI. Written as DNA, the CDR3 is TGTGCCAGCTCACCGGAACTCGCCGGGGACCAGTACTTC. This translates into CASSPELAGDQYF. Using reference TRBV18 and TRBJ2-5 for the parts outside the CDR3, the full variable domain is NAGVMQNPRHLVRRRGQEARLRCSPMKGHSHVYWYRQLPEEGLKFMVYLQKENIIDESGMPKERFSAEFPKEGPSILRIQQVVRGDSAAYFCASSPELAGDQYFGPGTRLLVL.

This clone was observed a few times. This sequence joins TRBV2 and TRBJ1-6, with TRBD1 matching over 7 bases. This CDR3 has 15 residues. The V gene's germline CDR1 is SNHLY and CDR2 FYNNEI. Trimming cost V 2 bases and J 5 bases; bases outside gene matches: 3. CDR3 DNA sequence: TGTGCCAGCAGTGAATTGACAGGGAATAATTCACCCCTCCACTTT. It encodes CASSELTGNNSPLHF.

This clone was seen a single time. The chain combines TRBV4-2 with TRBJ2-5, with 9 bases matching TRBD1. This CDR3 is built from 16 residues. Trimming at V came to 2 bases and at J to 2 bases, leaving 6 bases not matched to a gene. CDR1 and CDR2 (germline): LGHNA, YNFKEQ. The DNA for the CDR3 is TGTGCCAGCAGCCAACGGACAGGGGTTCGTCAAGAGACCCAGTACTTC. Translated, it gives CASSQRTGVRQETQYF.

The chain employs TRBV24-1 and TRBJ2-3; 12 positions agree with TRBD2. V gave up 5 bases and J gave up 3 bases; unmatched junction bases: 11. The V gene's germline CDR1 is KGHDR and CDR2 SFDVKD. CDR3 length equals 18 residues. The CDR3 protein is CATSAPSGGAVGTDTQYF. The CDR3, as DNA: TGTGCCACCAGTGCGCCTAGCGGGGGGGCCGTGGGGACAGATACGCAGTATTTT.

This chain uses TRBV11-2 with TRBJ2-5; no clear D gene. Germline assignment: CDR1 SGHAT and CDR2 FQNNGV. This CDR3 is 14 amino acids long. Trimming left V 0 bases short and J 5 bases short, with 10 bases between. The CDR3 sequence is CASSLDRNAETQYF. The CDR3 DNA is TGTGCCAGCAGCTTAGATCGTAATGCGGAGACCCAGTACTTC.

This chain links TRBV3-1 (or the pseudogene TRBV3-2) with TRBJ2-2; unclear D gene. Germline V gene lookup returns CDR1 LGHDT and CDR2 YNNKEL (reference sequence). The CDR3 is 15 amino acids. Trimming left V 1 base short and J 1 base short, with 7 bases between. CDR3 amino acids: CASSQGLVNTGELFF. In nucleotides, the CDR3 is TGTGCCAGCAGCCAAGGGCTAGTGAACACCGGGGAGCTGTTTTTT.

Only a few counts were recorded for this clone. The V gene is TRBV4-1, the J gene TRBJ2-7; tentatively, D is TRBD1 (5 bases). Trimming took 4 bases from V and 9 from J, leaving 22 bases between them. From germline, CDR1 is MGHRA and CDR2 YSYEKL. The CDR3 contains 15 residues. CDR3 loop: CASSPELNLLRGQYF. As DNA, the CDR3 is TGCGCCAGCAGCCCCGAACTAAACCTGCTTAGGGGGCAGTACTTC.

J is TRBJ1-1 and V is TRBV30; D uncertain. The V gene lost 1 base and the J gene lost 0 bases, with 9 bases spanning the gap. This CDR3 region has 14 residues. CDR1 is GTSNPN, CDR2 SVGIG, per germline (reference sequence). This CDR3 reads CAWSAGYMNTEAFF. The CDR3 nucleotides are TGTGCCTGGAGTGCGGGATACATGAACACTGAAGCTTTCTTT.